This TCR beta chain was sequenced for a study of vaccination and CD4 T cells after COVID-19. Study-wide context: Cells were stimulated with overlapping spike peptide pools from SARS-CoV-2, HCoV-NL63, HCoV-OC43 and HCoV-229E. In the control cultures, a CEFX pool, an HIV-1 Nef pool, or no peptide was supplied.

There are 13 residues in the CDR3. Looked up from germline, CDR1 is SEHNR and CDR2 is FQNEAQ (reference sequence). Trimming pared 4 bases from V and 4 bases from J, leaving 7 bases between. Treatment noted: 10-day PBMC culture with coronavirus spike peptide pools or control peptides (ViraFEST assay). Those CD4+ T cells from the unexposed donor predate the COVID-19 pandemic (2011-2018). Culture conditions combined fewer than 2.5 million PBMCs per well with about 9.2 IU/ml IL-2 and 7.5 to 10 ug/ml peptide pools. Fresh IL-2 medium replaced half the culture medium on days 3 and 7. Comment on this clonotype: As yet, its antigen is unknown.

Cultured CD4+ T cells had their DNA profiled by the Oncomine TCR Beta short-read assay. Genomic DNA was drawn out of CD4+ T cells grown in culture. TCRdb independently ran MiXCR on the PCR reads; one entry per CDR3 protein. The table records around 10,000 distinct CDR3 sequences, about a third of them present only once. The rearrangement links TRBV7-9 to TRBJ2-2; D is ambiguous. The sequence was collected from a human donor in good health. Sequenced material: CD4+ T cells from blood, cultured in vitro. The CDR3 DNA is TGTGCCAGCAGCTACGACGGCACCGGGGAGCTGTTTTTT. Protein product: CASSYDGTGELFF.